The rows below give T cell receptor beta chains drawn from one sample of a study of CD8 T cells in ankylosing spondylitis. TCRdb re-called the 5' RACE reads through MiXCR, storing one row per CDR3 protein. The data show a few hundred thousand distinct CDR3 sequences, roughly 18% seen once. The sample comprised blood, either unsorted or a sorted T cell fraction (not recorded which). The origin of the receptors is a male donor with ankylosing spondylitis. Both conserved end residues are part of each CDR3. The order of the fields is D gene, V gene, J gene, clone size, CDR3 protein, CDR3 DNA. A D gene is named only where the DNA matches it firmly. Clone size appears in some rows only: once, few, many, or a class for an expanded clone.

TRBD1	TRBV2	TRBJ2-3	few	CASSGTGGMSSTDTQYF	TGTGCCAGCAGTGGGACAGGGGGCATGAGTAGCACAGATACGCAGTATTTT
NA	TRBV19	TRBJ2-1	NA	CASSRLSLYNEQFF	TGTGCCAGTAGTAGGCTCTCACTCTACAATGAGCAGTTCTTC
NA	TRBV6-1	TRBJ2-3	NA	CASSEARMGTDTQYF	TGTGCCAGCAGTGAAGCCCGGATGGGGACAGATACGCAGTATTTT
NA	TRBV20-1	TRBJ2-1	NA	CSAFSLTGPMYNEQFF	TGCAGTGCTTTTTCCTTGACAGGTCCGATGTACAATGAGCAGTTCTTC
TRBD1	TRBV12-5	TRBJ1-2	NA	CASATWQGESGYTF	TGTGCTAGTGCTACGTGGCAGGGGGAGTCGGGCTACACCTTC
NA	TRBV6-1	TRBJ1-5	few	CASTTSGGGQPQHF	TGTGCCAGCACCACATCGGGAGGAGGTCAGCCCCAGCATTTT
NA	TRBV29-1	TRBJ1-2	few	CSVPGVGYTF	TGCAGCGTCCCTGGGGTTGGCTACACCTTC
NA	TRBV7-2	TRBJ2-3	many	CASRKEDTQYF	TGTGCCAGCAGAAAAGAAGATACGCAGTATTTT
TRBD2	TRBV27	TRBJ2-4	NA	CASSSHERDKNIQYF	TGTGCCAGCAGTTCCCACGAGCGGGACAAAAACATTCAGTACTTC
TRBD1	TRBV15	TRBJ1-1	NA	CATSYRQGGNTEAFF	TGTGCCACCTCCTATAGACAGGGAGGGAACACTGAAGCTTTCTTT
NA	TRBV9	TRBJ2-1	few	CASSGQPPEEFF	TGTGCCAGCAGCGGACAGCCCCCGGAGGAGTTCTTC
NA	TRBV9	TRBJ2-3	NA	CASSVALGPTDTQYF	TGTGCCAGCAGCGTAGCCCTAGGCCCCACGGATACGCAGTATTTT
NA	TRBV20-1	TRBJ2-6	NA	CSAPPSGANVLTF	TGCAGTGCTCCTCCCTCTGGGGCCAACGTCCTGACTTTC
NA	TRBV11-2	TRBJ1-5	NA	CASSLGSSSNQPQHF	TGTGCCAGCAGCTTAGGGAGTTCGAGCAATCAGCCCCAGCATTTT
NA	TRBV20-1	TRBJ1-1	NA	CSVKAGTREAFF	TGCAGTGTTAAAGCCGGGACCCGTGAAGCTTTCTTT
TRBD1	TRBV6-1	TRBJ2-6	few	CASTWTGGRNGANVLTF	TGTGCCAGCACCTGGACAGGGGGGAGGAATGGGGCCAACGTCCTGACTTTC
NA	TRBV3-1	TRBJ1-5	many	CASSPPLGQPQHF	TGTGCCAGCAGCCCCCCATTAGGGCAGCCCCAGCATTTT
NA	TRBV3-1	TRBJ1-6	NA	CASSRGPQRDNSPLHF	TGTGCCAGCAGCCGCGGGCCTCAGAGGGATAATTCACCCCTCCACTTT
NA	TRBV12-3/TRBV12-4	TRBJ1-1	few	CASTTGGTEAFF	TGTGCCAGCACCACTGGGGGAACTGAAGCTTTCTTT
NA	TRBV12-3/TRBV12-4	TRBJ1-1	NA	CASSSVGTLNTEAFF	TGTGCCAGCAGTTCGGTAGGGACCCTGAACACTGAAGCTTTCTTT
NA	TRBV12-3/TRBV12-4	TRBJ2-1	many	CASSGRGEQFF	TGTGCCAGCAGCGGTCGGGGTGAGCAGTTCTTC
NA	TRBV2	TRBJ2-5	few	CASTGQRGVQETQYF	TGTGCCAGCACGGGACAGCGGGGTGTACAAGAGACCCAGTACTTC
TRBD2	TRBV11-3	TRBJ2-1	few	CASSLGSAGVGEQFF	TGTGCCAGCAGCTTAGGATCTGCGGGGGTTGGGGAGCAGTTCTTC
NA	TRBV10-3	TRBJ2-1	few	CAISEWESGNNEQFF	TGTGCCATCAGTGAGTGGGAAAGTGGGAACAATGAGCAGTTCTTC
TRBD2	TRBV6-2/TRBV6-3	TRBJ2-5	NA	CASSSVLTSRLAGGPRETQYF	TGTGCCAGCAGCTCCGTGCTGACGTCCCGACTAGCGGGGGGGCCTAGGGAGACCCAGTACTTC
TRBD2	TRBV7-2	TRBJ2-3	few	CASSFTWTSGSENTQYF	TGTGCCAGCAGCTTCACCTGGACTAGCGGGAGTGAAAATACGCAGTATTTT
NA	TRBV11-2	TRBJ2-2	NA	CASSSVLELFF	TGTGCCAGCAGCTCGGTACTGGAGCTGTTTTTT
NA	TRBV10-3	TRBJ2-5	NA	CAISREIQETQYF	TGTGCCATCAGCCGGGAGATTCAAGAGACCCAGTACTTC
NA	TRBV9	TRBJ2-1	NA	CASSVVSPWANEQFF	TGTGCCAGCAGCGTAGTGTCTCCCTGGGCCAATGAGCAGTTCTTC
TRBD1	TRBV12-3/TRBV12-4	TRBJ1-2	few	CASSYFLGGQSINYGYTF	TGTGCCAGCAGTTATTTTTTAGGGGGACAGTCGATTAACTATGGCTACACCTTC